These 24 T cell receptor beta chains came from one sample sequenced in a study of T cells in Graves' hyperthyroidism and ophthalmopathy. Amplified TCR beta CDR3 regions derived from RNA transcripts. Initially, a first-round RT-PCR of the TCR CDR3 employed the HTBI primer set. TCRdb re-derived calls from the multiplex PCR reads in MiXCR, one entry per CDR3 protein. The repertoire has around 700,000 distinct CDR3 sequences, around a sixth of them found once; the top ten carry approximately 15%. Material for sequencing was blood. Receptors were obtained from a woman aged 45-65 years with Graves' hyperthyroidism that later progressed to Graves' ophthalmopathy.

The chain is built from TRBV7-8 and TRBJ2-2; either TRBD1 or TRBD2 may supply D (7 bases each). V was clipped by 5 bases and J by 4 bases, with 17 bases between them. The V gene's germline CDR1 is SGHVS and CDR2 FQNEAQ. CDR3 size: 16 residues. The CDR3 sequence: CASSTRQGGPTGELFF. CDR3 in DNA: TGTGCCAGCAGCACGCGACAGGGAGGGCCCACCGGGGAGCTGTTTTTT.

This clonotype showed up many times. CDR3 DNA: TGTGCCAGCAGTGATACGGACAGGGGCAATCAGCCCCAGCATTTT. Amino acids: CASSDTDRGNQPQHF. V is TRBV2 and J is TRBJ1-5, with 8 positions matching TRBD1. There are 15 residues in the CDR3. The V gene's germline CDR1 is SNHLY and CDR2 FYNNEI. Unmatched junction bases numbered 3, after V lost 3 bases and J lost 2 bases.

The rearrangement uses TRBV5-5 and TRBJ1-1, with D possibly TRBD1 on 5 matching bases. This CDR3 is built from 15 residues. Germline CDR1 is SGHKS and CDR2 is YYEKEE (reference sequence). Deletions cut 7 bases from V and 1 base from J, with 17 bases between. DNA for the CDR3: TGTGCCAGCCGGGGGAGGAATCAGGGGAACACTGAAGCTTTCTTT. Translated, it gives CASRGRNQGNTEAFF. Combining the CDR3 with reference TRBV5-5 and TRBJ1-1 gives the whole variable domain DAGVTQSPTHLIKTRGQQVTLRCSPISGHKSVSWYQQVLGQGPQFIFQYYEKEERGRGNFPDRFSARQFPNYSSELNVNALLLGDSALYLCASRGRNQGNTEAFFGQGTRLTVV.

There are many counts of this clonotype. The V gene is TRBV5-1, the J gene TRBJ2-3; TRBD1 might be the D (5 bases). There are 14 residues in the CDR3. Trimming took 6 bases from V and 4 from J, leaving 15 bases between them. Germline CDR1 is SGHRS and CDR2 is YFSETQ. This chain's CDR3 is CASNDRREPDTQYF. The CDR3 DNA reads TGCGCCAGCAACGACCGCAGGGAACCAGATACGCAGTATTTT.

The chain couples TRBV5-1 to TRBJ1-1; D gene uncertain. The CDR3 consists of 13 residues. With 1 base removed from V and 7 bases from J, the gap between germline ends came to 11 bases. Germline lookup yields CDR1 SGHRS and CDR2 YFSETQ. The CDR3: CASSLNAGFEAFF. As DNA, the CDR3 is TGCGCCAGCAGCTTGAACGCCGGGTTTGAAGCTTTCTTT. Drawing the rest from reference TRBV5-1 and TRBJ1-1, the complete variable domain is KAGVTQTPRYLIKTRGQQVTLSCSPISGHRSVSWYQQTPGQGLQFLFEYFSETQRNKGNFPGRFSGRQFSNSRSEMNVSTLELGDSALYLCASSLNAGFEAFFGQGTRLTVV.

This clonotype was seen only a few times. This chain uses TRBV4-1 with TRBJ2-5; 8 bases are a match to TRBD2. The CDR3 has 13 amino acids. The ends lost 4 bases at V and 4 bases at J; junction bases unmatched: 2. Germline-derived CDR1 and CDR2 are MGHRA and YSYEKL. CDR3 nucleotides: TGCGCCAGCAGCCCCGGGACTAGAGAGACCCAGTACTTC. Encoded protein: CASSPGTRETQYF.

The rearrangement uses TRBV3-1 and TRBJ2-1; D may be TRBD2 (5 bases). There are 14 residues in the CDR3. V was shortened by 0 bases and J by 12 bases, with 15 bases between the two germline ends. Germline loops: CDR1 LGHDT, CDR2 YNNKEL (reference sequence). The CDR3: CASSQDRDYNGQFF. The CDR3 DNA is TGTGCCAGCAGCCAAGACCGGGATTACAACGGGCAGTTCTTC.

The chain employs TRBV27 and TRBJ1-6; D remains ambiguous. Germline lookup yields CDR1 MNHEY and CDR2 SMNVEV (reference sequence). The V gene lost 8 bases and the J gene lost 0 bases, with 11 bases spanning the gap. The CDR3 length is 15 residues. CDR3 in amino acids: CASGSWGSYNSPLHF. The CDR3 DNA follows: TGTGCCAGCGGGTCTTGGGGCTCCTATAATTCACCCCTCCACTTT.

The chain is built from TRBV4-2 and TRBJ2-2; 10 bases line up with TRBD2. V lost 0 bases, J lost 6 bases, and 10 bases stayed unmatched. The CDR3 contains 18 residues. The germline V gene has CDR1 LGHNA and CDR2 YNFKEQ. The CDR3 sequence: CASSQDGQRGGHPGELFF. CDR3 sequence (DNA): TGTGCCAGCAGCCAAGATGGGCAGCGGGGGGGCCATCCCGGGGAGCTGTTTTTT.

This clonotype was counted only a few times. This chain uses TRBV10-3 with TRBJ1-5; perhaps TRBD1 as D (5 bases). Germline values: CDR1 ENHRY, CDR2 SYGVKD. The CDR3 is 15 amino acids. With 4 bases removed from V and 2 bases from J, the gap between germline ends came to 12 bases. CDR3 DNA: TGTGCCATCAGTGGGGGACCGGGGGGCAATCAGCCCCAGCATTTT. This encodes CAISGGPGGNQPQHF.

In regard to this clonotype: A much larger clone is a single base away; this may be a read error. The chain carries TRBV7-8 and TRBJ1-1, with D unresolved. The length of the CDR3 is 12 residues. Per the germline V gene, CDR1 is SGHVS and CDR2 is FQNEAQ. With 5 bases removed from V and 1 base from J, the gap between germline ends came to 5 bases. CDR3 DNA: TGTGCCAGCAGCAAACAGAACACTGAAGCTTTCTTT. Its translation is CASSKQNTEAFF.

This clonotype was recorded many times. The chain carries TRBV11-2 and TRBJ2-7; TRBD1 agrees at 11 bases. The length of the CDR3 is 16 residues. The V and J ends lost 4 bases and 2 bases, in that order; junction bases with no gene match: 7. Germline CDR1 SGHAT, CDR2 FQNNGV. CDR3 sequence: CASSSSLGQGAYEQYF. The CDR3 region has the DNA TGTGCCAGCAGCTCATCCCTGGGACAGGGGGCCTACGAGCAGTACTTC.

The chain joins TRBV7-3 to TRBJ2-7, with unresolved D. Trimming removed 1 base from V and 0 bases from J, with 7 bases in between. Germline CDR1 is SGHTA and CDR2 is FQGTGA. The length of the CDR3 is 14 residues. The CDR3 spells CASSLMPDSYEQYF. Here the CDR3 DNA reads TGTGCCAGCAGCTTAATGCCGGACTCCTACGAGCAGTACTTC.

The chain carries TRBV27 and TRBJ1-4; D not resolved. The CDR3 is 15 residues long. Trimming cost V 1 base and J 2 bases, with 8 bases left between them. Germline V gene sequence: CDR1 MNHEY, CDR2 SMNVEV (reference sequence). The CDR3 loop is CASSLFRTTNEKLFF. CDR3 sequence (DNA): TGTGCCAGCAGTTTATTCCGGACGACTAATGAAAAACTGTTTTTT. The full variable domain, its missing parts supplied by reference TRBV27 and TRBJ1-4, is EAQVTQNPRYLITVTGKKLTVTCSQNMNHEYMSWYRQDPGLGLRQIYYSMNVEVTDKGDVPEGYKVSRKEKRNFPLILESPSPNQTSLYFCASSLFRTTNEKLFFGSGTQLSVL.

This clonotype came up many times. The gene calls are TRBV5-1 and TRBJ2-3; 8 bases fit TRBD2. Germline loops: CDR1 SGHRS, CDR2 YFSETQ. This CDR3 is built from 17 residues. With V trimmed by 1 base and J by 0 bases, 7 bases remained unmatched. The CDR3 is CASSLNSGGGSTDTQYF. The CDR3 region has the DNA TGCGCCAGCAGCTTGAATTCTGGCGGGGGGAGCACAGATACGCAGTATTTT. Combining the CDR3 with reference TRBV5-1 and TRBJ2-3 gives the whole variable domain KAGVTQTPRYLIKTRGQQVTLSCSPISGHRSVSWYQQTPGQGLQFLFEYFSETQRNKGNFPGRFSGRQFSNSRSEMNVSTLELGDSALYLCASSLNSGGGSTDTQYFGPGTRLTVL.

In regard to this clonotype: With a much larger clone just one base away, this may be a read error. The chain employs TRBV13 and TRBJ2-1; the match to TRBD2 covers 10 bases. CDR1 and CDR2 from the germline V gene are PRHDT and FYEKMQ (reference sequence). The CDR3 totals 16 residues. Trimming cost V 8 bases and J 6 bases; bases outside gene matches: 13. The CDR3 reads CASGGQELAGFNEQFF. CDR3 coding DNA: TGTGCCAGCGGCGGCCAGGAACTAGCGGGGTTCAATGAGCAGTTCTTC.

The chain uses TRBV9 and TRBJ2-5, with D perhaps matching TRBD1 or TRBD2 (5 bases each). The CDR3 spans 14 residues. The V end lost 1 base, the J end lost 5 bases, and 12 bases lay between the germline ends. Germline-derived CDR1 and CDR2 are SGDLS and YYNGEE. The chain's CDR3 is CASSVSWGRETQYF. The CDR3 DNA reads TGTGCCAGCAGCGTAAGCTGGGGACGGGAGACCCAGTACTTC.

This sequence joins TRBV7-9 and TRBJ1-1; possible D gene TRBD1, 5 bases. Trimming removed 8 bases at V and 0 bases at J, with 10 bases between. There are 13 residues in the CDR3. Germline CDR1 and CDR2: SEHNR and FQNEAQ (reference sequence). The CDR3 spells CASGAEVNTEAFF. CDR3 in DNA: TGTGCCAGCGGGGCAGAAGTGAACACTGAAGCTTTCTTT.

This clonotype was counted ten times or more. The chain couples TRBV7-3 to TRBJ2-3; D is unresolved. Germline assignment: CDR1 SGHTA and CDR2 FQGTGA. CDR3 length: 14 amino acids. Trimming shortened V by 5 bases and J by 0 bases, and 9 bases separated the two germline ends. As DNA, the CDR3 is TGTGCCAGCAGCCCAGAATCTAGCACAGATACGCAGTATTTT. Its protein product is CASSPESSTDTQYF.

This clonotype was seen many times. The chain carries TRBV5-1 and TRBJ1-6; a weak D match, TRBD1 (5 bases). The germline V gene has CDR1 SGHRS and CDR2 YFSETQ. Between the trimmed V and J ends, which lost 0 bases and 10 bases, there was a span of 11 bases. The CDR3 is 14 residues long. The CDR3, as DNA: TGCGCCAGCAGCTTGGAAGGTTGGGGGTCACCCCTCCACTTT. Its protein product is CASSLEGWGSPLHF.

Only a few counts were recorded for this clonotype. This chain connects TRBV12-3 or TRBV12-4 to TRBJ1-2; D is ambiguous. Trimming cost V 5 bases and J 7 bases, with 14 bases left between them. This CDR3 contains 13 residues. For the CDR3, the DNA is TGTGCCAGCAGTCCCCCGAGGGAGGCTGGCTACACCTTC. Amino acids: CASSPPREAGYTF.

The V call is TRBV7-3, the J call TRBJ2-2; 9 nucleotides match TRBD2. The CDR3 contains 15 residues. Germline V gene sequence: CDR1 SGHTA, CDR2 FQGTGA. The V and J ends lost 5 bases and 7 bases, in that order; junction bases with no gene match: 8. In DNA form, the CDR3 reads TGTGCCAGCAGCCCTAGGACTAGCGCGAGCGGGGAGCTGTTTTTT. As protein: CASSPRTSASGELFF.

In this sample, this clonotype turned up many times. The rearrangement joins TRBV20-1 to TRBJ2-7; D is perhaps TRBD1 (5 bases). V lost 0 bases to trimming and J lost 2 bases, with 11 bases between them. Per germline, CDR1 DFQATT and CDR2 SNEGSKA (reference sequence). The CDR3 spans 14 residues. CDR3 coding DNA: TGCAGTGCTAGAGAAGTGGGGCGGACCTACGAGCAGTACTTC. The encoded protein is CSAREVGRTYEQYF.

This chain links TRBV12-5 with TRBJ2-7; possibly TRBD1 for D (6 bases). Germline CDR1 LGHNT, CDR2 FRNRAP. The CDR3 sequence is 15 residues long. Trimming left V 1 base short and J 1 base short, with 11 bases between. The CDR3 DNA reads as TGTGCTAGTGGTTTGGCTTTGACAGGTTCCTACGAGCAGTACTTC. Its protein is CASGLALTGSYEQYF.